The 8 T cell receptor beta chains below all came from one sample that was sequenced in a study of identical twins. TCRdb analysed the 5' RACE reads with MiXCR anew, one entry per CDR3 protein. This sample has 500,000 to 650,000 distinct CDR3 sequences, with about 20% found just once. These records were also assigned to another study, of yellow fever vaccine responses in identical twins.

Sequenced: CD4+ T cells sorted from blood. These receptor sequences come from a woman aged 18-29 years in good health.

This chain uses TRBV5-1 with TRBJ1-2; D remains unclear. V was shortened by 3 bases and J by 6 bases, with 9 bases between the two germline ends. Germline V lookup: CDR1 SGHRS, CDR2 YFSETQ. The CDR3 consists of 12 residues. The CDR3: CASSSYLDGYTF. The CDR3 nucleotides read TGCGCCAGCAGCTCCTACTTGGATGGCTACACCTTC. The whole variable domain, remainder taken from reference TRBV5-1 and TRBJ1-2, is KAGVTQTPRYLIKTRGQQVTLSCSPISGHRSVSWYQQTPGQGLQFLFEYFSETQRNKGNFPGRFSGRQFSNSRSEMNVSTLELGDSALYLCASSSYLDGYTFGSGTRLTVV.

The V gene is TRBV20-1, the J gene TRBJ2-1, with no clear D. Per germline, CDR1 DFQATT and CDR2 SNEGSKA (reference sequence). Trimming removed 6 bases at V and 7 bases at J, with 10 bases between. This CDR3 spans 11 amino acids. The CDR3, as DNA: TGCAGTGCCGCCGACCCAAATGAGCAGTTCTTC. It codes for CSAADPNEQFF.

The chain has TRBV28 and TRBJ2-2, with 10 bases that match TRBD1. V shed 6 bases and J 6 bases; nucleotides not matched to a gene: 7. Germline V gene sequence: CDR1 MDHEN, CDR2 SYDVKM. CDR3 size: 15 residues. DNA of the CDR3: TGTGCCAGCAGGGGACAGGGGACTTTCGCCGGGGAGCTGTTTTTT. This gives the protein CASRGQGTFAGELFF.

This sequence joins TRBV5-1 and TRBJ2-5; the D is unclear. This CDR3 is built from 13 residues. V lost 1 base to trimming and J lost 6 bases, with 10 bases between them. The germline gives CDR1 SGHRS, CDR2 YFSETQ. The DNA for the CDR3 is TGCGCCAGCAGCTTGTTTACAGATCAGACCCAGTACTTC. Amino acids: CASSLFTDQTQYF. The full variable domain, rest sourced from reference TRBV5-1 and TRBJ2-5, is KAGVTQTPRYLIKTRGQQVTLSCSPISGHRSVSWYQQTPGQGLQFLFEYFSETQRNKGNFPGRFSGRQFSNSRSEMNVSTLELGDSALYLCASSLFTDQTQYFGPGTRLLVL.

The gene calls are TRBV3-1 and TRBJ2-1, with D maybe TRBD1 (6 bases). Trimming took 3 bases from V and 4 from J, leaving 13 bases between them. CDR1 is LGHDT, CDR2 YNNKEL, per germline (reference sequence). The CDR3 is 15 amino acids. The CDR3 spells CASSQRGIGYNEQFF. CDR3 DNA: TGTGCCAGCAGCCAGAGGGGGATTGGGTACAATGAGCAGTTCTTC.

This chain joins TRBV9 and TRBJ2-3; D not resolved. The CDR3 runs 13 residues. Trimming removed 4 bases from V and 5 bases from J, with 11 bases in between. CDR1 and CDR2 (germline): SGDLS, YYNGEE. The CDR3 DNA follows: TGTGCCAGCAGCTCTGGACCCCAAGATACGCAGTATTTT. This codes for CASSSGPQDTQYF. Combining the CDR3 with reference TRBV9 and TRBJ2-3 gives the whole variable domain DSGVTQTPKHLITATGQRVTLRCSPRSGDLSVYWYQQSLDQGLQFLIQYYNGEERAKGNILERFSAQQFPDLHSELNLSSLELGDSALYFCASSSGPQDTQYFGPGTRLTVL.

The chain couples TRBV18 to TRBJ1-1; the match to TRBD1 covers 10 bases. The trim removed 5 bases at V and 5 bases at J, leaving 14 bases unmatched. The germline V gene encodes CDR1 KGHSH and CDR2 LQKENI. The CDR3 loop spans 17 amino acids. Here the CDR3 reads CASSVSRDRGGRTEAFF. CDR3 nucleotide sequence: TGTGCCAGCTCAGTGTCCCGGGACAGGGGCGGGAGGACTGAAGCTTTCTTT.

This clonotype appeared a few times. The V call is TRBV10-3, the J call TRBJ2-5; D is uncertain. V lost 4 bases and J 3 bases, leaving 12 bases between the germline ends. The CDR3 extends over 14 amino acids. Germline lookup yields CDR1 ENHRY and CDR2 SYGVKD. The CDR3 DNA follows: TGTGCCATCAGTGGCGTCTACGAGAAAGAGACCCAGTACTTC. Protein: CAISGVYEKETQYF.